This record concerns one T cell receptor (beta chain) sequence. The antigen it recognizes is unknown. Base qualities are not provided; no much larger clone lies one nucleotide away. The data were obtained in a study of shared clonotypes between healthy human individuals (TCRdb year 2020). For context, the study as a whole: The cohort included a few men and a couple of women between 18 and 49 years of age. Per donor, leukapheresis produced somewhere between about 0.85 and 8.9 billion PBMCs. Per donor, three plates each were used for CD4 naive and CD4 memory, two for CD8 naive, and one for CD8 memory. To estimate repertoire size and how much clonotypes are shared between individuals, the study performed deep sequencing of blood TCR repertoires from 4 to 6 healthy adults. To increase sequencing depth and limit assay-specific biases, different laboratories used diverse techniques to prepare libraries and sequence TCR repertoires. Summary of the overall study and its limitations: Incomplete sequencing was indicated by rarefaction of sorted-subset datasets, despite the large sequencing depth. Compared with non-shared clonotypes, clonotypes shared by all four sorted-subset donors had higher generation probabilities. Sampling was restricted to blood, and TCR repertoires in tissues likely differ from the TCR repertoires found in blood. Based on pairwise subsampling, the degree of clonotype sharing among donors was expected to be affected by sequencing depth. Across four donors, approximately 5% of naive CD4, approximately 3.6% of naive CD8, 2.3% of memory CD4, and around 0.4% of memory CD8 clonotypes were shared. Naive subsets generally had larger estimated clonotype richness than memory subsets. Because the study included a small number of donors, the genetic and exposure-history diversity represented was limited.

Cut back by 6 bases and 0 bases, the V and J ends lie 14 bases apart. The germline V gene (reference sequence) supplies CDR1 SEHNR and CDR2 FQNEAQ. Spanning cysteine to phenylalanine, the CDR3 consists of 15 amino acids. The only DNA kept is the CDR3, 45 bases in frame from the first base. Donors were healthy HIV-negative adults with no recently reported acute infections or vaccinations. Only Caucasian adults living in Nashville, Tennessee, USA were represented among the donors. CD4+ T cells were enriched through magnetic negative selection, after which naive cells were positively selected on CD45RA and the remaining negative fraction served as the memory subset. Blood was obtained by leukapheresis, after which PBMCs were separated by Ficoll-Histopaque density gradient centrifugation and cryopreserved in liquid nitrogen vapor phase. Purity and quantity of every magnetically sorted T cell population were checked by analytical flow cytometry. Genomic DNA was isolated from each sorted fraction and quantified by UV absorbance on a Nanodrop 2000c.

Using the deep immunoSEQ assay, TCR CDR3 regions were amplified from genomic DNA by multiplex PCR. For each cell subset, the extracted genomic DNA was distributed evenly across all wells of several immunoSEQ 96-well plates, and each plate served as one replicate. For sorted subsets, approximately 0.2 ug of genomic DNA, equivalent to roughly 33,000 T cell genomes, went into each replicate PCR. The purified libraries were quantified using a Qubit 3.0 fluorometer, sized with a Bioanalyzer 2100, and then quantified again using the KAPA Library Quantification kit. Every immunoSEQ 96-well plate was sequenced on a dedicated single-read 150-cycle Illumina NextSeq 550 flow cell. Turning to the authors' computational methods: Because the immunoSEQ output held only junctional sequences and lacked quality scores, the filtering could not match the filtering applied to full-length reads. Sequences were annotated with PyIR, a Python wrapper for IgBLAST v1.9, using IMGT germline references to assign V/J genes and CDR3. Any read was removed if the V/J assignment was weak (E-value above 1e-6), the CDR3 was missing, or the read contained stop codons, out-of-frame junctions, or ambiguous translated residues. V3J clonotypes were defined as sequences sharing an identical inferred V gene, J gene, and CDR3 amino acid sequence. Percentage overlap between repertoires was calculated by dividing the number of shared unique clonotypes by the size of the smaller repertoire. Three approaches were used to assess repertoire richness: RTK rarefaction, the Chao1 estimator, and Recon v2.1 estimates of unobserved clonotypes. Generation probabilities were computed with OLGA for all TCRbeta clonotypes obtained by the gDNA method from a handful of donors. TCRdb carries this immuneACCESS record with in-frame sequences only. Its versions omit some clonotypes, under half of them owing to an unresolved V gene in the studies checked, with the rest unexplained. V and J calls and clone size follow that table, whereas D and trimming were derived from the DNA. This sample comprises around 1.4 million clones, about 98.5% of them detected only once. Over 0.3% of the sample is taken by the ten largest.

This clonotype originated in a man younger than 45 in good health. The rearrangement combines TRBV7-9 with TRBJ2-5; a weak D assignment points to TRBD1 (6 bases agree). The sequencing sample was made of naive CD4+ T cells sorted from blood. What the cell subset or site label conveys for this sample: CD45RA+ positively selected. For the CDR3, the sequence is CASSIQGLDQETQYF. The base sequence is TGTGCCAGCAGTATTCAGGGGCTAGACCAAGAGACCCAGTACTTC.